This TCR beta chain came from a study of cytomegalovirus exposure and HLA in healthy donors (dated by TCRdb to about 2017). A note on the overall study: In an earlier analysis of about 560 of the donors, around 300 Gb of sequence data and just under 120 million unique TCR beta sequences from 180 million or so T cells were reported. Rather than using new phenotypic data, the later analysis identified candidate immune exposures from TCR beta sequences and from how often those sequences occurred across donors. The number of typed donors differed by locus: roughly 629-640 for A, B, C, DRB1 and DQB1; some 540 for DQA1; around 580 for DPA1; and about 470 for DPB1. Because of strong linkage in the cohort, roughly five DR-DQ haplotypes were treated as single units for association and clustering. HLA typing included class I and class II loci at four-digit resolution. The study aimed to test whether signatures of past pathogen exposure could be identified by cataloging public T cell receptors. The study profiled the T cell repertoires of 666 subjects by immunosequencing and related them to cytomegalovirus serostatus. Every repertoire in the discovery cohort had been generated on one and the same sequencing platform. Donor age, sex, ethnicity and CMV serostatus were compiled together with the repertoire data. Besides the first cohort of about 730 subjects, a separate validation cohort made up of roughly 120 different subjects was used. In a later analysis, previously published TCR beta repertoires from more than 500 donors were re-analyzed and high-resolution HLA genotyping was added so that TCR occurrence patterns could be studied. Roughly 300 gigabases of sequencing data and around 85 million unique TCR sequences made up an early release that covered some 640 HLA-typed donors. On average, around 200,000 unique TCR beta nucleotide sequences were sequenced per donor among about 400 genotyped donors of the cohort, with roughly 18% of those sequences being non-productive. In an earlier analysis of 550 to 700 of the donors, high-throughput TCR beta sequencing was used to judge whether each TCR beta V gene segment behaved as functional or pseudogenic. A later genetic analysis took genome-wide SNP genotypes for about three fifths of the 666 donors and used that subset as a discovery cohort. High-throughput TCR immunosequencing, statistical association of individual TCRs with disease status, and machine learning were combined to predict cytomegalovirus infection status. The genetic ancestry cluster associated with self-reported Caucasian donors included 80% to 90% of the roughly 400 genotyped donors. Overall results and qualifications from the work: According to a later analysis, parvovirus B19, influenza, CMV and Epstein-Barr virus appeared linked to several top co-occurrence clusters. In a later analysis, TCR association rates were found to vary across HLA loci, with the most associated TCRs seen for DRB1 alleles and the fewest for HLA-C alleles. Cytomegalovirus status was reported to be diagnosed by the classifier with high specificity and sensitivity in both the original and validation cohorts. Most CMV-associated TCR beta chains appeared to be HLA-restricted in a later analysis, and the HLA associations seemed to be driven largely by CMV exposure. In an earlier analysis of approximately 590 of the donors, most TCR beta V segments appeared in productive rearrangements about 87% or about 30% of the time, broadly matching IMGT annotations. While some public TCRs were present in many individuals, most TCR sequences turned up only very rarely across donors. When HLA alleles, especially DR and DQ, strongly co-occurred, attributing TCR associations to individual alleles was difficult. A cluster of highly shared sequence variants was judged likely to be a technical artifact of the sequencing pipeline. A later genetic analysis associated a missense DCLRE1C variant with V-gene and J-gene trimming of TCR beta chains, and an independent cohort replicated the association. In the study, around 150 TCR beta chains were listed as associated with cytomegalovirus. A further reported finding was that TCR beta sequences accurately predicted the HLA-A and HLA-B alleles for most subjects in the first cohort. In a later analysis, about 16,000 TCR beta sequences were associated with specific HLA alleles at a false discovery rate of 0.05. Some IMGT-functional V segments, including TRBV6-2 and TRBV6-3, could not be told apart with the 87-base-pair reads, so those segments were excluded. Presence/absence analyses assumed roughly uniform sequencing depth across donors, an assumption that may not hold. In a later genetic analysis, fewer N-insertions in productive TCRs were reported among donors in an Asian-associated ancestry cluster than the roughly 700-donor mean. It was suggested by the authors that the approach could potentially be generalized to other disease states and immunological phenotypes. A later analysis found that HLA-associated TCR beta chains were more clonally expanded and had lower generation probabilities than equally common non-associated chains. In vitro tests confirmed that a few of the cytomegalovirus-associated TCR beta chains recognize cytomegalovirus antigens. Because some donors lacked HLA typing at each locus, the association tests relied only on the typed subset. This cohort had only TCR beta chains sequenced, and the lack of alpha or paired-chain data limited which features could be detected. Immune exposure information for the cohort was limited to CMV serostatus. Linkage disequilibrium might explain the correlated functional status among segregating V segments, but an unknown experimental factor could not be ruled out. The earlier analysis of around 600 of the donors excluded over 15 rarely observed V segments, including chromosome 9 orphons, because counts were too low.

This clone was found a few times. Its antigen is still unknown. Per-nucleotide qualities are absent, and no much larger clonotype sits a single base away. The cohort comprised around 690 healthy bone marrow donors. At the time of sampling, every cohort member was nominally healthy, though immune exposures that went unrecorded were likely present. The donor tested CMV seropositive, placing the donor among the roughly 300 seropositive members of the cohort. Every donor gave a peripheral blood sample, and the peripheral blood mononuclear cells from that sample were used for TCR beta sequencing. Genomic DNA extraction from the blood cell samples was performed with the Qiagen DNeasy Blood Extraction Kit. The germline V gene encodes CDR1 SGHKS and CDR2 YYEKEE (reference sequence). V is reduced by 0 bases and J by 2 bases, leaving a spacing of 12 bases between them. Including cysteine and phenylalanine, the CDR3 has 15 amino acids. The CDR3 DNA has 45 bases and is translated from base 1.

Library prep was done by the immunoSEQ multiplex PCR assay. For the multiplex PCR, a mixture combining 60 forward primers for TCR Vbeta segments and 13 reverse primers for TCR Jbeta segments was used. The CDR3 region of rearranged TCR beta genes was amplified from genomic DNA with a multiplex PCR assay. The Illumina HiSeq System was used to sequence the amplified TCR beta libraries as 87-base-pair reads. On the study's bioinformatics: Across the roughly 700 repertoires, a later analysis counted tens of millions of unique TCR beta chains, 9 million to 14 million of which were shared by at least two donors. To remove PCR and sequencing errors, raw reads were error-corrected and collapsed into unique sequences using a nearest-neighbor algorithm that merged closely related sequences. Alignment of CDR3 sequences to IMGT reference sequences was used to assign V, D and J gene segments. Each retained sequence needed at least a six-nucleotide match to both a V gene segment and a J gene segment. A rearrangement was called productive if the CDR3 had no stop codons and remained in frame with V and J, and every other rearrangement was called non-productive. CDR3 was defined according to IMGT convention as the region running from the second conserved V-encoded cysteine to the conserved J-encoded phenylalanine. The earlier analysis of about 530 of the donors excluded any sequence lacking an unambiguous match to a single V gene segment. An earlier analysis of approximately 590 of the donors classified V segments as functional when productive rearrangements were above 56.7% and as segregating when the standard deviation between donors was above 5%. To diagnose cytomegalovirus status from the catalog of TCR beta chain sequences, a statistical classification framework was built. In a later analysis, V and J genes were assigned by comparing TCR nucleotide sequences against IMGT/GENE-DB human TR gene sequences. In a later analysis, CDR3 sequences and most-parsimonious VDJ recombination scenarios were assigned using the TCRdist pipeline. In a later analysis, every TCR beta chain was defined by the combination of its CDR3 amino acid sequence and its V-gene family, and reads without a unique V-gene family were dropped. A later analysis removed 450 to 600 highly shared, low-generation-probability nucleotide sequences to deal with suspected cross-contamination and a sequencing artifact. For each public chain, a later analysis derived a clonal expansion index from normalized ranks of inferred template counts within each repertoire. A later analysis computed generation probabilities with a VDJ recombination model fitted to out-of-frame rearrangements, and checked the results against IGoR. In a later analysis, TCR-TCR, TCR-HLA and TCR-CMV co-occurrence was scored with hypergeometric tests, and a repertoire-size bias correction was applied to TCR pairs. In a later analysis, false discovery rates were estimated by permuting HLA or CMV assignments 20 times. In a later analysis, co-occurring TCRs were grouped using DBSCAN, with TCRdist sequence similarity added in when clustering inside HLA-allele-positive subsets. For co-occurrence clustering, repertoires with fewer than 30,000 or more than 120,000 public chains were excluded, along with 5 or 6 repertoires with anomalous nucleotide sharing. The table comes from immuneACCESS by way of TCRdb, which keeps in-frame sequences with V and J called. Part of the clones is missing from these tables; in studies checked, under half for an unresolved V gene and the rest for unknown reasons. V, J and clone size reflect that table, while D and trimming were determined from the DNA. For this sample the table gives tens of thousands of clones, of which approximately 75% were detected only once. The top ten hold around 27% of the sample.

The chain is made from TRBV5-5 and TRBJ2-7; the D gene is possibly TRBD1, with 5 bases matching. The receptor's source is a man in his fifties in good health and CMV-seropositive. Source material: PBMCs. The DNA sequence is TGTGCCAGCAGCTTGGCCAATGGACACACCTACGAGCAGTACTTC. Its product reads: CASSLANGHTYEQYF.